Given below is one TCR beta chain in context. The antigen is not known. The data were taken from a study of shared clonotypes between healthy human individuals. Study-wide points: The naive CD4 repertoires of several donors were compared, and about 5% of clonotypes were shared.

V was pared by 5 bases and J by 4 bases, with 9 bases of the junction left unmatched. CDR3 length: 14 amino acids. Germline V gives CDR1 GTSNPN, CDR2 SVGIG (reference sequence). Only in-frame clones appear in the TCRdb table, and some are missing; sequencing was by immunoSEQ multiplex PCR. The profile shows a few hundred thousand clones, approximately 70% of them singletons. The chain has TRBV30 and TRBJ1-2, with 8 positions matching TRBD1. The origin of this receptor is a man between 25 and 39 years old in good health. The sequenced material came from memory CD4+ T cells sorted from blood. The subset is: CD45RA-negative fraction. Here the CDR3 reads CAWGPGGGPYGYTF. CDR3 sequence (DNA): TGTGCCTGGGGCCCAGGGGGCGGTCCCTATGGCTACACCTTC.